The 7 T cell receptor beta chains in this list originate from one sample, sequenced in a study of blood T cell repertoires in COVID-19. Clones were read by immunoSEQ multiplex PCR, and TCRdb kept only the in-frame ones, dropping some. Of approximately 280,000 clones in the sample, approximately 86% are singletons; the top ten hold 2.6%. The specimen sequenced was PBMCs or T cells enriched from blood (not recorded which). Source of these receptors: a woman between 18 and 29 years old who had recovered from COVID-19.

The table lists this clone with a count of one. This chain joins TRBV12-3 or TRBV12-4 and TRBJ2-1, with 8 bases aligning to TRBD1. The ends lost 3 bases at V and 8 bases at J; junction bases unmatched: 3. The CDR3 extends over 13 amino acids. The DNA for the CDR3 is TGTGCCAGCAGTTTCTCGACAGGGGATGAGCAGTTCTTC. Protein: CASSFSTGDEQFF.

This chain connects TRBV7-9 to TRBJ2-1, with 11 bases fitting TRBD2. The CDR3 has 14 residues. Germline CDR1 and CDR2: SEHNR and FQNEAQ (reference sequence). Trimming took 6 bases from V and 5 from J; bases not matched to a gene: 3. This CDR3 is CASSLAGGHNEQFF. DNA for the CDR3: TGTGCCAGCAGTCTAGCGGGGGGTCACAATGAGCAGTTCTTC.

The rearrangement joins TRBV7-3 to TRBJ1-1, with 8 bases identical to TRBD1. The trim removed 5 bases at V and 7 bases at J, leaving 12 bases unmatched. Germline assignment: CDR1 SGHTA and CDR2 FQGTGA. The CDR3 has 15 amino acids. The CDR3 coding sequence is TGTGCCAGCAGCCACCGACAGGGGAGGAGTGGTGAAGCTTTCTTT. Translating gives CASSHRQGRSGEAFF.

The chain combines TRBV18 with TRBJ2-3, with TRBD2 identical over 9 bases. This CDR3 spans 15 amino acids. Germline lookup yields CDR1 KGHSH and CDR2 LQKENI. V lost 0 bases and J lost 5; bases outside the gene matches: 3. The CDR3 sequence is CASSPPVAGEDTQYF. In nucleotides, the CDR3 is TGTGCCAGCTCACCACCGGTAGCGGGAGAAGATACGCAGTATTTT.

This clone was recorded a few times. The chain couples TRBV28 to TRBJ1-2; 7 bases match TRBD1. The length of the CDR3 is 16 residues. J lost 0 bases, V lost 3 bases, and 7 bases had no gene match. CDR1 MDHEN and CDR2 SYDVKM come from the germline V gene. The CDR3 nucleotides are TGTGCCAGCAGTTTCGATGGGGACAGCTCTAACTATGGCTACACCTTC. It translates to CASSFDGDSSNYGYTF.

The V and J genes are TRBV10-3 and TRBJ2-1, with D perhaps matching TRBD1 (7 bases). In germline, CDR1 is ENHRY, CDR2 SYGVKD. With 10 bases removed from V and 8 bases from J, the gap between germline ends came to 21 bases. This CDR3 comprises 14 residues. CDR3 DNA sequence: TGTGCCACCGGTGGCAGGGGGGACATCGATGAGCAGTTCTTC. This translates into CATGGRGDIDEQFF.

The rearrangement links TRBV5-6 to TRBJ2-7; D is perhaps TRBD2 (5 bases). V lost 4 bases and J lost 2, with 13 bases in between. Germline lookup yields CDR1 SGHDT and CDR2 YYEEEE. CDR3 length equals 14 residues. CDR3 coding DNA: TGTGCCAGCAGCGCCCTAGCTGATCCCTACGAGCAGTACTTC. Its translation: CASSALADPYEQYF.